The 20 T cell receptor beta chains below all came from one sample that was sequenced in a study of blood T cells in healthy people across ages. Through a sample-barcoded 5' primer and a J-beta primer mix, a second PCR was run for roughly 6 to 12 cycles. MiXCR, run by TCRdb on the 5' RACE reads, gives a single entry per CDR3 protein. The repertoire includes more than 650,000 distinct CDR3 sequences, about 20% of them detected once, and roughly 22% sits in the top ten. The sample comprised blood. These receptors were obtained from a man between 70 and 80 years old in good health.

The V gene is TRBV20-1, the J gene TRBJ2-1; D call uncertain. The CDR3 is made up of 13 amino acids. Germline CDR1 and CDR2: DFQATT and SNEGSKA (reference sequence). With 1 base removed from V and 9 bases from J, the gap between germline ends came to 13 bases. CDR3 region: CSARVLAVSEQFF. The DNA of the CDR3 is TGCAGTGCTAGAGTCCTTGCGGTATCTGAGCAGTTCTTC.

V is TRBV20-1 and J is TRBJ1-6; 9 nucleotides line up with TRBD1. CDR1 is DFQATT and CDR2 is SNEGSKA in the germline V gene (reference sequence). CDR3 length equals 15 residues. V was clipped by 3 bases and J by 4 bases; unmatched bases: 4. The CDR3 nucleotides read TGCAGTGCTAGGGGACAGGGTCCATATAATTCACCCCTCCACTTT. Residues: CSARGQGPYNSPLHF.

This clonotype was observed a few times. CDR3 loop: CASSPAPPSYNEQFF. CDR3 bases: TGTGCCAGCAGCCCCGCGCCACCATCCTACAATGAGCAGTTCTTC. This chain joins TRBV6-2 or TRBV6-3 and TRBJ2-1, with D unclear. Germline assignment: CDR1 MNHEY and CDR2 SVGEGT. V was shortened by 6 bases and J by 1 base, with 13 bases between the two germline ends. The CDR3 has 15 amino acids.

This clonotype has just a few counts. The chain joins TRBV14 to TRBJ1-2; D call uncertain. Germline CDR1 is SGHDN and CDR2 is FVKESK. The CDR3 length is 13 residues. V gave up 0 bases and J gave up 4 bases, with 6 bases separating them. The CDR3 bases are TGTGCCAGCAGCCAAGAGGCAGCCTATGGCTACACCTTC. Amino acid sequence: CASSQEAAYGYTF.

This chain links TRBV7-9 with TRBJ1-4; D remains unclear. The V end was cut by 0 bases, the J end by 0 bases, with 14 bases between. The CDR3 has 18 amino acids. The germline V gene encodes CDR1 SEHNR and CDR2 FQNEAQ (reference sequence). Here the CDR3 reads CASSLALRPLPTNEKLFF. The CDR3 bases are TGTGCCAGCAGCTTAGCGCTAAGGCCCCTGCCAACTAATGAAAAACTGTTTTTT. The full variable domain, completed using reference TRBV7-9 and TRBJ1-4, is DTGVSQNPRHKITKRGQNVTFRCDPISEHNRLYWYRQTLGQGPEFLTYFQNEAQLEKSRLLSDRFSAERPKGSFSTLEIQRTEQGDSAMYLCASSLALRPLPTNEKLFFGSGTQLSVL.

V gene TRBV2 combines with J gene TRBJ2-3, with D possibly being TRBD2 (6 bases). V was pared by 11 bases and J by 2 bases, with 29 bases between. In germline, CDR1 is SNHLY, CDR2 FYNNEI. There are 18 residues in the CDR3. The CDR3 protein is CAEQASADLSFSTDTQYF. CDR3 nucleotide sequence: TGTGCCGAGCAGGCTAGCGCGGACCTCTCCTTTTCCACAGATACGCAGTATTTT.

This chain links TRBV5-1 with TRBJ2-3; maybe TRBD2 (5 bases). Germline V gene lookup returns CDR1 SGHRS and CDR2 YFSETQ. The V and J ends lost 0 bases and 4 bases respectively, with 12 bases between them. The CDR3 loop spans 15 amino acids. The CDR3 protein is CASSLVTRSPDTQYF. The CDR3 DNA reads as TGCGCCAGCAGCTTGGTTACTAGATCGCCAGATACGCAGTATTTT. Complete variable domain (other parts from reference TRBV5-1 and TRBJ2-3): KAGVTQTPRYLIKTRGQQVTLSCSPISGHRSVSWYQQTPGQGLQFLFEYFSETQRNKGNFPGRFSGRQFSNSRSEMNVSTLELGDSALYLCASSLVTRSPDTQYFGPGTRLTVL.

This clonotype was counted once. This chain links TRBV24-1 with TRBJ2-5; 8 nucleotides line up with TRBD1. The V gene's germline CDR1 is KGHDR and CDR2 SFDVKD. The length of the CDR3 is 18 residues. Trimming took 4 bases from V and 2 from J; bases not matched to a gene: 14. The CDR3 reads CATSDFRQGSLGQETQYF. The CDR3 coding sequence is TGTGCCACCAGTGACTTTCGACAGGGGTCCTTAGGGCAAGAGACCCAGTACTTC.

The J gene is TRBJ1-1, the V gene TRBV29-1; the D gene is possibly TRBD1 (5 bases). Trimming removed 5 bases from V and 6 bases from J, with 13 bases in between. The germline CDR1 and CDR2 sequences are SQVTM and ANQGSEA. The CDR3 covers 12 residues. The CDR3 coding sequence is TGCAGCGTTCGTCAGGGAGACGCTGAAGCTTTCTTT. Its protein is CSVRQGDAEAFF.

The V and J genes are TRBV3-1 and TRBJ2-1; maybe TRBD2 (5 bases). The CDR3 consists of 14 residues. Germline V gene lookup returns CDR1 LGHDT and CDR2 YNNKEL (reference sequence). Trimming removed 6 bases at V and 4 bases at J, with 13 bases between. The CDR3 is CASSGSEGYNEQFF. CDR3 DNA sequence: TGTGCCAGCAGTGGGTCTGAGGGATACAATGAGCAGTTCTTC.

This chain links TRBV4-1 with TRBJ1-4; D might be TRBD1 (6 bases). CDR1 is MGHRA, CDR2 YSYEKL, per germline. There are 17 residues in the CDR3. V was trimmed by 0 bases and J by 0 bases, leaving 11 bases between them. Here the CDR3 reads CASSQDKGGTTNEKLFF. CDR3 DNA: TGCGCCAGCAGCCAAGATAAAGGGGGAACAACTAATGAAAAACTGTTTTTT.

Ten or more counts support this clonotype. The J gene is TRBJ2-1, the V gene TRBV12-3 or TRBV12-4, with D hard to call. V was pared by 2 bases and J by 3 bases, with 8 bases between. CDR3 length equals 14 residues. The CDR3 sequence is CASSLLVSYNEQFF. For the CDR3, the DNA is TGTGCCAGCAGTTTATTGGTCAGCTACAATGAGCAGTTCTTC.

CDR3 DNA: TGCGCCAGCAGCTTGGCCGGTCAGGGGAAGCCCCAGCATTTT. Amino acids: CASSLAGQGKPQHF. The V and J genes are TRBV5-1 and TRBJ1-5, with a possible D match to TRBD1 (6 bases). Trimming took 0 bases from V and 8 from J, leaving 12 bases between them. Germline V gene sequence: CDR1 SGHRS, CDR2 YFSETQ. The CDR3 consists of 14 residues.

The genes are TRBV11-2 and TRBJ2-5; D is unclear. Germline assignment: CDR1 SGHAT and CDR2 FQNNGV. CDR3 size: 15 residues. Trimming took off 0 bases at V and 4 bases at J, with 12 bases between the two ends. The CDR3 region is CASSLEQSWAETQYF. Here the CDR3 DNA reads TGTGCCAGCAGCTTAGAACAGTCCTGGGCAGAGACCCAGTACTTC.

This clonotype was observed a few times. This chain links TRBV18 with TRBJ2-6, with D unclear. V was shortened by 1 base and J by 0 bases, with 13 bases between the two germline ends. Germline CDR1 reads KGHSH; CDR2 reads LQKENI. The CDR3 consists of 18 residues. In nucleotides, the CDR3 is TGTGCCAGCTCACCACTCGCGGCTTTTTACTCTGGGGCCAACGTCCTGACTTTC. This gives the protein CASSPLAAFYSGANVLTF.

The chain combines TRBV7-9 with TRBJ1-4; D not certain. V was clipped by 3 bases and J by 0 bases, with 11 bases between them. This CDR3 has 16 residues. The V gene's germline CDR1 is SEHNR and CDR2 FQNEAQ (reference sequence). This CDR3 reads CASSFWTGTTNEKLFF. The CDR3 bases are TGTGCCAGCAGCTTTTGGACCGGAACAACTAATGAAAAACTGTTTTTT.

A few counts support this clonotype. Germline is not matched at one junction end, which may reflect a read error. The gene calls are TRBV7-2 and TRBJ1-4; D remains ambiguous. The CDR3 is 15 amino acids. In germline, CDR1 is SGHTA, CDR2 FQGNSA. The CDR3 sequence: CASSTGTHAPEKLVF. In DNA form, the CDR3 reads TGTGCCAGCAGCACCGGAACCCACGCTCCGGAAAAACTGGTTTTT.

CDR3 sequence: CASSPQSGQWFNYGYTF. The CDR3 nucleotides read TGCGCCAGCAGCCCCCAGTCGGGACAGTGGTTTAACTATGGCTACACCTTC. This sequence joins TRBV4-3 and TRBJ1-2, with 7 bases fitting TRBD1. V dropped 4 bases and J dropped 1; count of bases not matched to a gene: 12. Per the germline V gene, CDR1 is LGHNA and CDR2 is YSLEER. The CDR3 is 17 residues long.

The rearrangement links TRBV28 to TRBJ2-6, with D unresolved. This CDR3 contains 16 residues. V gave up 3 bases and J gave up 0 bases, with 9 bases separating them. The germline V gene encodes CDR1 MDHEN and CDR2 SYDVKM. Written as DNA, the CDR3 is TGTGCCAGCAGTTTTAGACCGAACTCTGGGGCCAACGTCCTGACTTTC. Translating gives CASSFRPNSGANVLTF.

About this clonotype: Lacking the conserved final phenylalanine or tryptophan, this CDR3 likely reflects a read error. The DNA is omitted, as the CDR3 cannot be located on it reliably, and the CDR3 follows TCRdb's listing. This chain joins TRBV27 and TRBJ2-7; the table's D gene call, TRBD1, was not cross checked with the DNA. The germline gives CDR1 MNHEY, CDR2 SMNVEV (reference sequence). Counting both end residues, the CDR3 totals 11 amino acids. CDR3 in amino acids: CASSYRETKVS.